This T cell receptor beta chain emerged from a study of OX40 agonist ivuxolimab in advanced cancers. Study context: Patients got intravenous ivuxolimab at 0.01 to 10 mg/kg every 2 weeks. Enrolled patients in dose escalation had cancers that were hepatocellular carcinoma, melanoma, renal cell or head and neck cancer. General observations from the study: The study did not work out the antigen specificity of the expanded peripheral T cells.

TCRdb's table, derived via immunoSEQ multiplex PCR, lists solely in-frame clones and lacks some. The sample contains 66,000 or so clones, 87% of which appear only once. This clone came up a few times. Its antigen is undetermined. V was clipped by 6 bases and J by 3 bases, with 12 bases between them. Looked up from germline, CDR1 is SGHDN and CDR2 is FVKESK. This CDR3 has 13 amino acids. The TCR sequence derives from an adult with an advanced solid tumor such as melanoma, head and neck, liver or kidney cancer. The V call is TRBV14, the J call TRBJ2-7, with D unclear. Sequenced here: CD4+ or CD8+ T cells sorted from blood, sampled in a trial of the OX40 agonist ivuxolimab. CDR3 DNA: TGTGCCAGCAGTCAAAACATCGACTACGAGCAGTACTTC. Its translation is CASSQNIDYEQYF.